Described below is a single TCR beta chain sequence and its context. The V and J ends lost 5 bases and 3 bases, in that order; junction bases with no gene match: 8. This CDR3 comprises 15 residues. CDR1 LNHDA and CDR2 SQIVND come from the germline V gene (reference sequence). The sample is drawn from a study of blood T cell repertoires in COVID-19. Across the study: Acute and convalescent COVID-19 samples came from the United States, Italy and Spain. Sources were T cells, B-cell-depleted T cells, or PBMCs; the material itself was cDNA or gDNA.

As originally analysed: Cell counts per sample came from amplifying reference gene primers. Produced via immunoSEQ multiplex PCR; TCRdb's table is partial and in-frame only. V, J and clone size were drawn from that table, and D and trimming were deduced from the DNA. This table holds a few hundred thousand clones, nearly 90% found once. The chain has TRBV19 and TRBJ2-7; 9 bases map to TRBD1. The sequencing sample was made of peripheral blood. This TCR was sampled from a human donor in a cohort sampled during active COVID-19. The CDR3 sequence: CASSPSGTGIYEQYF. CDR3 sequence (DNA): TGTGCCAGTAGTCCAAGCGGGACAGGGATCTACGAGCAGTACTTC.